This T cell receptor beta chain was captured in a study of blood T cell repertoires in COVID-19. Study information: Spain, Italy and the United States supplied samples that represented acute and convalescent COVID-19. T cells, B-cell-depleted T cells, or PBMCs supplied cDNA or gDNA.

Patients of the Seattle cohort, enrolled during active infection, were followed longitudinally. Germline V CDR1 and CDR2: SNHLY, FYNNEI. The CDR3 is 13 residues long. After removal of 10 bases from V and 2 bases from J, the junction contained 7 bases not matched to a gene. Original methodology: Estimation of nucleated cell counts relied on the amplification of reference gene primers. Sequencing was performed with immunoSEQ multiplex PCR; in TCRdb, only in-frame clones are kept and a portion is missing. V and J calls plus clone size are reproduced from that table; the DNA served to infer D and trimming. The sample yields more than 200,000 clones, approximately 81% seen once.

This chain connects TRBV2 to TRBJ1-1; 7 bases line up with TRBD1. The TCR comes from a woman older than 75 with COVID-19, enrolled during active disease. The sequenced material came from peripheral blood. The CDR3 DNA sequence: TGTGCCACCCGGGACAGACAAAACACTGAAGCTTTCTTT. Its protein is CATRDRQNTEAFF.